The rows below give T cell receptor beta chains drawn from one sample of a study of CD8+CD57+ T cells in acquired aplastic anemia. One entry per CDR3 protein results from TCRdb running MiXCR on the reads. The sample records roughly 150,000 distinct CDR3 sequences, roughly 43% being singletons. The sequencing sample was made of sorted CD4+, CD8+, or CD8+CD57+ T cells (not recorded which) from PBMCs. All receptors come from a human donor with aplastic anemia. Each CDR3 is given with its conserved first and last residue. The order of the fields is D gene, V gene, J gene, clone size, CDR3 protein, CDR3 DNA. D genes are given only for firm matches. The size entry is marked missing in some rows and otherwise reads once, few, many or a size class.

d_call: NA; v_call: TRBV30; j_call: TRBJ2-5; clone_size: few; cdr3_aa: CAWNGQGRGETQYF; cdr3_nt: TGTGCCTGGAACGGGCAGGGCCGTGGAGAGACCCAGTACTTC
d_call: NA; v_call: TRBV30; j_call: TRBJ2-5; clone_size: many; cdr3_aa: CAWSYRGQETQYF; cdr3_nt: TGTGCCTGGAGTTACCGGGGCCAAGAGACCCAGTACTTC
d_call: NA; v_call: TRBV10-3; j_call: TRBJ2-7; clone_size: NA; cdr3_aa: CAISGDLSYEQYF; cdr3_nt: TGTGCCATCAGTGGGGACCTAAGCTACGAGCAGTACTTC
d_call: NA; v_call: TRBV2; j_call: TRBJ2-5; clone_size: many; cdr3_aa: CASGGSNREETQYF; cdr3_nt: TGTGCCAGCGGGGGATCCAACAGGGAAGAGACCCAGTACTTC
d_call: NA; v_call: TRBV7-2; j_call: TRBJ1-2; clone_size: once; cdr3_aa: CASSFRDYGYTF; cdr3_nt: TGTGCCAGCAGCTTTAGGGATTATGGCTACACCTTC
d_call: NA; v_call: TRBV10-1; j_call: TRBJ1-6; clone_size: NA; cdr3_aa: CASSEQQYSPLHF; cdr3_nt: TGCGCCAGCAGTGAGCAACAGTATTCACCCCTCCACTTT
d_call: NA; v_call: TRBV9; j_call: TRBJ2-7; clone_size: once; cdr3_aa: CASSLASSEQYF; cdr3_nt: TGTGCCAGCAGCTTGGCTAGTTCCGAGCAGTACTTC
d_call: NA; v_call: TRBV11-2; j_call: TRBJ1-6; clone_size: NA; cdr3_aa: CASSFRRGSPLHF; cdr3_nt: TGTGCCAGCAGCTTCCGGAGGGGTTCACCCCTCCACTTT
d_call: TRBD2; v_call: TRBV2; j_call: TRBJ2-3; clone_size: NA; cdr3_aa: CASRETSGRPTDTQYF; cdr3_nt: TGTGCCAGCAGGGAGACTAGCGGGAGGCCCACAGATACGCAGTATTTT
d_call: NA; v_call: TRBV19; j_call: TRBJ2-5; clone_size: NA; cdr3_aa: CASSPSGDQETQYF; cdr3_nt: TGTGCCAGTAGTCCATCCGGGGACCAAGAGACCCAGTACTTC
d_call: NA; v_call: TRBV10-3; j_call: TRBJ2-1; clone_size: NA; cdr3_aa: CAISETGSSYNEQFF; cdr3_nt: TGTGCCATCAGTGAGACGGGAAGCTCCTACAATGAGCAGTTCTTC
d_call: NA; v_call: TRBV24-1; j_call: TRBJ2-5; clone_size: NA; cdr3_aa: CATSDLGRGIQETQYF; cdr3_nt: TGTGCCACCAGTGATTTGGGGAGGGGGATCCAAGAGACCCAGTACTTC
d_call: NA; v_call: TRBV6-1; j_call: TRBJ2-1; clone_size: many; cdr3_aa: CASSLQGGDEQFF; cdr3_nt: TGTGCCAGCAGTCTGCAGGGGGGCGATGAGCAGTTCTTC
d_call: NA; v_call: TRBV9; j_call: TRBJ2-2; clone_size: NA; cdr3_aa: CASSYGGELFF; cdr3_nt: TGTGCCAGCAGTTACGGAGGGGAGCTGTTTTTT
d_call: TRBD1; v_call: TRBV29-1; j_call: TRBJ1-1; clone_size: NA; cdr3_aa: CSVTGGSPEAFF; cdr3_nt: TGCAGCGTGACAGGGGGGTCCCCTGAAGCTTTCTTT
d_call: NA; v_call: TRBV19; j_call: TRBJ1-3; clone_size: NA; cdr3_aa: CASAPSGNTIYF; cdr3_nt: TGTGCCAGCGCCCCCTCTGGAAACACCATATATTTT
d_call: NA; v_call: TRBV28; j_call: TRBJ2-7; clone_size: few; cdr3_aa: CASSYNDEQYF; cdr3_nt: TGTGCCAGCAGTTATAACGACGAGCAGTACTTC
d_call: TRBD1; v_call: TRBV29-1; j_call: TRBJ2-7; clone_size: few; cdr3_aa: CSVVQGSVEQYF; cdr3_nt: TGCAGCGTCGTACAGGGGTCGGTCGAGCAGTACTTC
d_call: NA; v_call: TRBV9; j_call: TRBJ2-7; clone_size: many; cdr3_aa: CASSVAGFSYEQYF; cdr3_nt: TGTGCCAGCAGCGTAGCAGGGTTCTCCTACGAGCAGTACTTC
d_call: NA; v_call: TRBV6-5; j_call: TRBJ1-1; clone_size: many; cdr3_aa: CASSYGQATMNTEAFF; cdr3_nt: TGTGCCAGCAGTTACGGGCAAGCCACGATGAACACTGAAGCTTTCTTT
d_call: NA; v_call: TRBV10-3; j_call: TRBJ2-5; clone_size: NA; cdr3_aa: CATHSGVPETQYF; cdr3_nt: TGTGCCACACACTCGGGGGTGCCGGAGACCCAGTACTTC
d_call: TRBD1; v_call: TRBV2; j_call: TRBJ2-2; clone_size: NA; cdr3_aa: CASRGQGPNTGELFF; cdr3_nt: TGTGCCAGCAGGGGACAGGGACCAAACACCGGGGAGCTGTTTTTT
d_call: NA; v_call: TRBV7-8; j_call: TRBJ2-5; clone_size: NA; cdr3_aa: CASSLWEAGDPKETQYF; cdr3_nt: TGTGCCAGCAGCTTGTGGGAAGCCGGAGACCCAAAAGAGACCCAGTACTTC
d_call: TRBD2; v_call: TRBV7-9; j_call: TRBJ2-5; clone_size: NA; cdr3_aa: CASSLGSGRVVETQYF; cdr3_nt: TGTGCCAGCAGCTTAGGTAGCGGGAGGGTTGTTGAGACCCAGTACTTC
d_call: TRBD1; v_call: TRBV5-1; j_call: TRBJ2-7; clone_size: many; cdr3_aa: CASSSDTGGVPYEQYF; cdr3_nt: TGCGCCAGCAGCTCGGACACAGGGGGCGTCCCCTACGAGCAGTACTTC
d_call: NA; v_call: TRBV27; j_call: TRBJ1-2; clone_size: NA; cdr3_aa: CASSLNLPGGYGYTF; cdr3_nt: TGTGCCAGCAGTTTAAATCTACCCGGGGGCTATGGCTACACCTTC
d_call: NA; v_call: TRBV11-3; j_call: TRBJ2-7; clone_size: NA; cdr3_aa: CASSLAAGVSYEQYF; cdr3_nt: TGTGCCAGCAGCTTAGCTGCAGGGGTCTCCTACGAGCAGTACTTC
d_call: TRBD2; v_call: TRBV9; j_call: TRBJ2-3; clone_size: NA; cdr3_aa: CASSVTGGPTDTQYF; cdr3_nt: TGTGCCAGCAGCGTCACGGGGGGGCCTACAGATACGCAGTATTTT
d_call: NA; v_call: TRBV2; j_call: TRBJ2-2; clone_size: many; cdr3_aa: CASTYQGTAGELFF; cdr3_nt: TGTGCCAGCACCTATCAGGGTACGGCCGGGGAGCTGTTTTTT
d_call: TRBD1; v_call: TRBV2; j_call: TRBJ2-3; clone_size: NA; cdr3_aa: CAILFRGQGTDTQYF; cdr3_nt: TGTGCCATCCTATTTCGGGGACAGGGGACAGATACGCAGTATTTT
d_call: TRBD1; v_call: TRBV19; j_call: TRBJ2-1; clone_size: NA; cdr3_aa: CASSLSGGHNEQFF; cdr3_nt: TGTGCCAGTAGCCTCTCAGGGGGCCACAATGAGCAGTTCTTC
d_call: TRBD2; v_call: TRBV12-5; j_call: TRBJ2-2; clone_size: NA; cdr3_aa: CASDLGLAGFTGELFF; cdr3_nt: TGTGCTAGTGACCTCGGACTAGCGGGGTTCACCGGGGAGCTGTTTTTT
d_call: TRBD2; v_call: TRBV7-6; j_call: TRBJ2-1; clone_size: once; cdr3_aa: CASSSVLAGVKEQSF; cdr3_nt: TGTGCCAGCAGCTCGGTACTGGCGGGAGTAAAGGAGCAGTCCTTC
d_call: NA; v_call: TRBV25-1; j_call: TRBJ1-1; clone_size: NA; cdr3_aa: CASTESTERGYEAFF; cdr3_nt: TGTGCCAGCACTGAAAGCACAGAACGAGGATATGAAGCTTTCTTT
d_call: TRBD1; v_call: TRBV19; j_call: TRBJ1-1; clone_size: once; cdr3_aa: CATGQGRPGAFF; cdr3_nt: TGTGCCACCGGACAGGGGAGACCAGGAGCTTTCTTT